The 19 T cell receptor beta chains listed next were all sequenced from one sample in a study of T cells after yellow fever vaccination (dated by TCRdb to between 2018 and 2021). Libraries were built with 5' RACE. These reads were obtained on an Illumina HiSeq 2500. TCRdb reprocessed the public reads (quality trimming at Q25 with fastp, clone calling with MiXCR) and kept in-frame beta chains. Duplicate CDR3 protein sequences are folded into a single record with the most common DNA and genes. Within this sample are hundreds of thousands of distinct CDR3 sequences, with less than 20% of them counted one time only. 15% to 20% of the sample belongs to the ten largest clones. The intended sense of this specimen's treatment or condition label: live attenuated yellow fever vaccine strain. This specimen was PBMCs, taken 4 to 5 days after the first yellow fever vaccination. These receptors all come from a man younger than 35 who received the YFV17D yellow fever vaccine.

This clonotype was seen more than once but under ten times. DNA of the CDR3: TGTGCCAGCAGTGAGCCCTCCGGTCGGGGGGACAATGAGCAGTTCTTC. Amino acids: CASSEPSGRGDNEQFF. V gene TRBV25-1 combines with J gene TRBJ2-1, with 7 bases matching TRBD2. There are 16 residues in the CDR3. Losses at the gene ends were 3 bases for V and 5 bases for J; bases not matched to a gene: 10. The germline gives CDR1 MGHDK, CDR2 SYGVNS.

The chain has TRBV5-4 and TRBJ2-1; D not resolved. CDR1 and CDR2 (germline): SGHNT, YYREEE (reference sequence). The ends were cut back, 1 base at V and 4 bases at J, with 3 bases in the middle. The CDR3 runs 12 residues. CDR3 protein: CASSLHYNEQFF. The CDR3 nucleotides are TGTGCCAGCAGCTTGCATTACAATGAGCAGTTCTTC.

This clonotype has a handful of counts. The CDR3 loop reads CATSSGKQFF. CDR3 DNA sequence: TGTGCCACCTCTAGCGGAAAGCAGTTCTTC. The chain couples TRBV19 to TRBJ2-1; TRBD2 agrees at 7 bases. V lost 10 bases to trimming and J lost 11 bases; unmatched junction nucleotides: 5. The CDR3 runs to 10 residues. Germline V gene sequence: CDR1 LNHDA, CDR2 SQIVND (reference sequence).

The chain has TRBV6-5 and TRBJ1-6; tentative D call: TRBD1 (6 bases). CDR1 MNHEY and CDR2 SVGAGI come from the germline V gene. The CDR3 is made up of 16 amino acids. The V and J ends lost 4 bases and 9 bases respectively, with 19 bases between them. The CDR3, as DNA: TGTGCCAGCAGTTTCGCGCCGAGAGGGGGAGGTTCACCCCTCCACTTT. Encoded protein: CASSFAPRGGGSPLHF.

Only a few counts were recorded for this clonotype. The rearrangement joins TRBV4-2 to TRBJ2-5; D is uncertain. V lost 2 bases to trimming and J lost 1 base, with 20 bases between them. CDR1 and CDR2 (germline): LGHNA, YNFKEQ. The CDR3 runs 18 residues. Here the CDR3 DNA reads TGTGCCAGCAGCCAATACGTGGCCGGTGTTGAGTTCCAAGAGACCCAGTACTTC. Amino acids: CASSQYVAGVEFQETQYF.

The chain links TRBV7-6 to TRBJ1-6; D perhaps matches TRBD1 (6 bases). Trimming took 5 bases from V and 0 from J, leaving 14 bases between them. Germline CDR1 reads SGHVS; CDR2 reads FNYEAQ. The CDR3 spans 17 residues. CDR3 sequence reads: CASSKTGPSSYNSPLHF. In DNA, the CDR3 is TGTGCCAGCAGCAAGACAGGCCCGAGCTCCTATAATTCACCCCTCCACTTT.

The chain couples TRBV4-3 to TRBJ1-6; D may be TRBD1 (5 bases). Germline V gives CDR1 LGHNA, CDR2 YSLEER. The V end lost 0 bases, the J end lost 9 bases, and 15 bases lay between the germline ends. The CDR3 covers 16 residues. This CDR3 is CASSQDRRQGGSPLHF. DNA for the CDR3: TGCGCCAGCAGCCAAGATAGGAGGCAGGGAGGTTCACCCCTCCACTTT.

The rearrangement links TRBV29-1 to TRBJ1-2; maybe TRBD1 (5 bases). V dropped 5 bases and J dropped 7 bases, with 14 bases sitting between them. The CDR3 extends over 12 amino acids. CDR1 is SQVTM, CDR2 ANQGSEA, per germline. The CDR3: CSVQLGLGGYTF. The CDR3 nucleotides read TGCAGCGTTCAATTGGGACTAGGTGGCTACACCTTC.

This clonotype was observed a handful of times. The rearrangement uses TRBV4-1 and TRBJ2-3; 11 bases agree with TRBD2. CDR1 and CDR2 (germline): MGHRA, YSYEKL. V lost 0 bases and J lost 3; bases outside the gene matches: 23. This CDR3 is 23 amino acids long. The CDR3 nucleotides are TGCGCCAGCAGCCAAGATCTCTCTGACGCACCCGGATCTAGCGGGGGGATAACAGATACGCAGTATTTT. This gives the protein CASSQDLSDAPGSSGGITDTQYF.

CDR3 amino acids: CATSPAGDNTEAFF. CDR3 bases: TGTGCCACCAGCCCTGCGGGCGATAACACTGAAGCTTTCTTT. The chain has TRBV15 and TRBJ1-1; D ambiguous. The ends were cut back, 5 bases at V and 2 bases at J, with 12 bases in the middle. Germline V gives CDR1 LNHNV, CDR2 YYDKDF (reference sequence). The length of the CDR3 is 14 residues.

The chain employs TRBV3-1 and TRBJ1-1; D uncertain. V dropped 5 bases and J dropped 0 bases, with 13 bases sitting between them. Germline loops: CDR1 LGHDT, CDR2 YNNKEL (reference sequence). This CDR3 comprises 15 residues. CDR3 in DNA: TGTGCCAGCAGCAAAGGGTCACTCATGAACACTGAAGCTTTCTTT. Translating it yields CASSKGSLMNTEAFF.

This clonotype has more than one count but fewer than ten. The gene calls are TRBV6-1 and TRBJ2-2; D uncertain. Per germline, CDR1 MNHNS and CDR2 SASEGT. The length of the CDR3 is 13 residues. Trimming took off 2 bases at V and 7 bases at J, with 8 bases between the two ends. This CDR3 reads CASSERWDGELFF. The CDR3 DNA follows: TGTGCCAGCAGTGAAAGGTGGGACGGGGAGCTGTTTTTT.

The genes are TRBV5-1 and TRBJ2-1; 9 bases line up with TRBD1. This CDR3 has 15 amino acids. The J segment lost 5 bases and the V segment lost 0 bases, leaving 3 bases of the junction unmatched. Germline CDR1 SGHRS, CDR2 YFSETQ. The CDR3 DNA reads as TGCGCCAGCAGCTTGGGACAGGGGGGGAACAATGAGCAGTTCTTC. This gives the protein CASSLGQGGNNEQFF.

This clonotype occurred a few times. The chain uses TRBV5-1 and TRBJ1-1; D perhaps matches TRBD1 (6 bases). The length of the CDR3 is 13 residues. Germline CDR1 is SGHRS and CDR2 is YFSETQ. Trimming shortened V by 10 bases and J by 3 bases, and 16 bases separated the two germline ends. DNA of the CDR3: TGCGCCTGCCACAGGGAGTCTTACACTGAAGCTTTCTTT. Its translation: CACHRESYTEAFF.

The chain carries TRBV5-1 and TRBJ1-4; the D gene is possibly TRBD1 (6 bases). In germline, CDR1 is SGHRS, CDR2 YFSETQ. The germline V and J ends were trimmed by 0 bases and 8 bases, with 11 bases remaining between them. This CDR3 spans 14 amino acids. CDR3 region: CASSLDGTWEKLFF. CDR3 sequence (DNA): TGCGCCAGCAGCTTGGATGGGACATGGGAAAAACTGTTTTTT. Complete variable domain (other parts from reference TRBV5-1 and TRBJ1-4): KAGVTQTPRYLIKTRGQQVTLSCSPISGHRSVSWYQQTPGQGLQFLFEYFSETQRNKGNFPGRFSGRQFSNSRSEMNVSTLELGDSALYLCASSLDGTWEKLFFGSGTQLSVL.

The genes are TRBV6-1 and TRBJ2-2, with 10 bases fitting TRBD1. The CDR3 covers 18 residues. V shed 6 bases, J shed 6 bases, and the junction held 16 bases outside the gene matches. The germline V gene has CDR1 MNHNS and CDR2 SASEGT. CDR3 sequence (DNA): TGTGCCAGCAGCTCGCCGTCCCCGGGACAGGGGTCCTCCGGGGAGCTGTTTTTT. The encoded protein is CASSSPSPGQGSSGELFF.

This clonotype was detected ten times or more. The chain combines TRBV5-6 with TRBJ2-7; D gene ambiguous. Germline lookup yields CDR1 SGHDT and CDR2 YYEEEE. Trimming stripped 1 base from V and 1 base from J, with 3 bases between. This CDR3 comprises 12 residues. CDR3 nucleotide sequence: TGTGCCAGCAGCTTGTTTTCCTACGAGCAGTACGTC. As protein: CASSLFSYEQYV.

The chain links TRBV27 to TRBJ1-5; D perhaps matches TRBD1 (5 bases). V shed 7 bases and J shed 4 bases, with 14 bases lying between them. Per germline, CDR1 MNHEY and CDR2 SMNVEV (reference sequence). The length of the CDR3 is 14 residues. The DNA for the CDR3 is TGTGCCAGCAATCACGGGGGTACTAATCAGCCCCAGCATTTT. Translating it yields CASNHGGTNQPQHF.

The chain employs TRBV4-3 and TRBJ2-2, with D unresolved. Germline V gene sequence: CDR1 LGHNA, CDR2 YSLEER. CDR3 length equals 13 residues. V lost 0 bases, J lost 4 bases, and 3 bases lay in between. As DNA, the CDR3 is TGCGCCAGCAGCCAAGATCTCACCGGGGAGCTGTTTTTT. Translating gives CASSQDLTGELFF.